This TCR beta chain was sequenced for a study of metastatic and nonmetastatic thyroid tumors. MiXCR re-clonotyped the PCR reads for TCRdb. The table includes some 34,000 clones, about a sixth detected once. The V gene end was trimmed by 4 bases and the J gene end by 5 bases; junction bases not matched to a gene: 9. The germline V gene has CDR1 MNHEY and CDR2 SVGAGI. The CDR3 length is 17 residues. This clone is medium-sized within its sample. All patients were untreated before thyroid surgery. The chain is built from TRBV6-5 and TRBJ2-7; TRBD2 matches 15 bases. The sample consisted of blood. This TCR was sampled from a female donor with papillary thyroid cancer or a benign thyroid nodule (not recorded which). Some clones in this sample may be carry-over from other donors' samples. This CDR3 reads CASSFSRTSGGADEQYF. Here the CDR3 DNA reads TGTGCCAGCAGTTTCTCTAGGACTAGCGGGGGGGCCGACGAGCAGTACTTC.